The T cell receptor beta chain under discussion was sequenced for a study of T cell responses to AZD1222 COVID-19 vaccine. General observations from the study: Samples come after the peak T cell response, not at day 14. Females made up more of the donors, who were largely white British, and clonal diversity may have come out too low.

Germline V gene lookup returns CDR1 KGHSH and CDR2 LQKENI. V gave up 2 bases and J gave up 0 bases, with 14 bases separating them. The CDR3 sequence is 17 residues long. Assay used: immunoSEQ multiplex PCR; TCRdb lists only in-frame clones, some missing. This sample carries around 160,000 clones, about 91% of them seen once, and the ten largest clones take around 0.99%. This clone was recorded once. Its antigen is undetermined. Second-dose recipients at about 4 or about 12 weeks were treated as one pooled group. The TCR comes from an adult who received the AZD1222 COVID-19 vaccine. The rearrangement links TRBV18 to TRBJ1-3; D ambiguous. This material consisted of peripheral blood, taken 28 days after the second AZD1222 dose. The CDR3 DNA follows: TGTGCCAGCTCACCAAGTGGGCTGACCTCCTCTGGAAACACCATATATTTT. It yields the protein CASSPSGLTSSGNTIYF.